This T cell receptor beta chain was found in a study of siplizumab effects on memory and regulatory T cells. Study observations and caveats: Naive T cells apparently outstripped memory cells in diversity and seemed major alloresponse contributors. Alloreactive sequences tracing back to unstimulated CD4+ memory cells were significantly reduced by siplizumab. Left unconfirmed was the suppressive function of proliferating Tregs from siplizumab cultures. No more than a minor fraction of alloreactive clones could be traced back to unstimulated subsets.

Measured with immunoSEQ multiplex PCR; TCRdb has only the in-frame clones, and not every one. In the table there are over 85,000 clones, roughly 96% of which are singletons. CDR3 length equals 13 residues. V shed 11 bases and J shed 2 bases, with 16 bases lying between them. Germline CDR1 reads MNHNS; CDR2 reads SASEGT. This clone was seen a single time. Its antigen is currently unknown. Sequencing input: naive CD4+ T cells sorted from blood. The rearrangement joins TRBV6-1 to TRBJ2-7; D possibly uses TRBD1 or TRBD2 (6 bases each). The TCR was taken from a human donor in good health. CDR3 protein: CAAEGVIAYEQYF. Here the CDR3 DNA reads TGTGCCGCGGAGGGGGTTATCGCCTACGAGCAGTACTTC.